This T cell receptor beta chain was sequenced in a study of cytomegalovirus exposure and HLA in healthy donors. Overall study results and limits: Overall, approximately 150 TCR beta chains were annotated as cytomegalovirus-associated.

V dropped 2 bases and J dropped 1 base, with 8 bases sitting between them. Per germline, CDR1 SGHDN and CDR2 FVKESK. The CDR3 sequence is 14 residues long. The data were produced by immunoSEQ multiplex PCR, yet TCRdb's version contains in-frame clones alone and is incomplete. The data contain around 150,000 clones, 85% to 90% of them singletons. Turning to this clone: The antigen remains unidentified.

The sample was PBMCs. The sequence was obtained from a woman aged 18-29 years in good health and CMV-seropositive. The rearrangement uses TRBV14 and TRBJ1-2; no reliable D call. The CDR3 here is CASSQLGVNYGYTF. CDR3 sequence (DNA): TGTGCCAGCAGCCAACTCGGGGTTAACTATGGCTACACCTTC.